The 5 T cell receptor beta chains in this list originate from one sample, sequenced in a study of early stage breast cancer tumors. TCRdb keeps only in-frame clones here, not all; method: immunoSEQ multiplex PCR. The table shows approximately 50,000 clones, with roughly 80% occurring only once. The sequenced sample consisted of blood. The receptor set was obtained from a person under 45 with breast cancer.

This chain connects TRBV29-1 to TRBJ2-1; 7 nucleotides match TRBD2. Germline CDR1 is SQVTM and CDR2 is ANQGSEA. This CDR3 contains 13 residues. The ends lost 8 bases at V and 4 bases at J; junction bases unmatched: 8. CDR3 sequence (DNA): TGCAGCTTCCTAGCGGACATTTACAATGAGCAGTTCTTC. It is translated as CSFLADIYNEQFF.

The chain combines TRBV29-1 with TRBJ1-1, with 7 positions matching TRBD1. V lost 6 bases, J lost 4 bases, and 8 bases stayed unmatched. Germline V lookup: CDR1 SQVTM, CDR2 ANQGSEA. The CDR3 length is 13 residues. This CDR3 is CSVDRVGGTEAFF. CDR3 DNA: TGCAGCGTCGACAGGGTCGGGGGCACTGAAGCTTTCTTT. Drawing the rest from reference TRBV29-1 and TRBJ1-1, the complete variable domain is SAVISQKPSRDICQRGTSLTIQCQVDSQVTMMFWYRQQPGQSLTLIATANQGSEATYESGFVIDKFPISRPNLTFSTLTVSNMSPEDSSIYLCSVDRVGGTEAFFGQGTRLTVV.

The genes are TRBV5-6 and TRBJ1-1; no clear D gene. This CDR3 is built from 15 residues. The V end lost 2 bases, the J end lost 6 bases, and 17 bases lay between the germline ends. From germline, CDR1 is SGHDT and CDR2 YYEEEE. The CDR3 sequence is CASSFPGFSGSEAFF. The CDR3 DNA follows: TGTGCCAGCAGCTTCCCCGGGTTCAGTGGGTCTGAAGCTTTCTTT.

This chain connects TRBV30 to TRBJ2-5; TRBD1 matches at 10 bases. The CDR3 loop spans 17 amino acids. The J segment lost 2 bases and the V segment lost 2 bases, leaving 11 bases of the junction unmatched. Germline V gene data show CDR1 as GTSNPN and CDR2 as SVGIG (reference sequence). This chain's CDR3 is CAWSSRRGQGRQETQYF. The CDR3 DNA is TGTGCCTGGAGTTCAAGACGGGGACAGGGGAGGCAAGAGACCCAGTACTTC.

V usage is TRBV5-1 and J usage is TRBJ2-2; no clear D. V lost 3 bases and J 3 bases, leaving 12 bases between the germline ends. Germline assignment: CDR1 SGHRS and CDR2 YFSETQ. The CDR3 extends over 15 amino acids. The CDR3 DNA is TGCGCCAGCAGCTCCTTCGGCGCCGACACCGGGGAGCTGTTTTTT. Amino acid sequence: CASSSFGADTGELFF.